The 21 T cell receptor beta chains in this list originate from one sample, sequenced in a study of T cells after yellow fever vaccination. TCRdb re-analysed the 5' RACE reads in MiXCR, keeping a single row per CDR3 protein. The table lists 300,000 or so distinct CDR3 sequences, 3% to 4.5% of them singletons. The sequences come from PBMCs, collected 5 days after the yellow fever booster vaccination. Receptors originate from a man aged 18 to 29 who received the YFV17D yellow fever vaccine.

V and J are TRBV11-1 and TRBJ1-2; 9 bases match TRBD1. The germline CDR1 and CDR2 sequences are SGHAT and FQDESV (reference sequence). The CDR3 covers 14 residues. Losses at the gene ends were 5 bases for V and 6 bases for J; bases not matched to a gene: 7. The DNA for the CDR3 is TGTGCCAGCAGCGCACAGGGGGCGCGGCATGGCTACACCTTC. This sequence encodes CASSAQGARHGYTF.

This clonotype was seen ten or more times. This chain joins TRBV2 and TRBJ2-4; 9 positions agree with TRBD1. Per germline, CDR1 SNHLY and CDR2 FYNNEI. The CDR3 is 19 amino acids. Trimming cost V 9 bases and J 1 base; bases outside gene matches: 19. The CDR3 spells CARGSSGTGQAKAKNIQYF. DNA for the CDR3: TGTGCCAGGGGTTCATCCGGGACAGGGCAAGCGAAGGCCAAAAACATTCAGTACTTC.

This CDR3 reads CASSYSSGGSSTYEQYF. Here the CDR3 DNA reads TGTGCCAGCAGTTACTCTAGCGGGGGGTCAAGTACCTACGAGCAGTACTTC. The J gene is TRBJ2-7, the V gene TRBV6-5; 10 bases match TRBD2. Trimming cost V 0 bases and J 2 bases; bases outside gene matches: 7. The CDR3 consists of 17 residues. Germline V gene data show CDR1 as MNHEY and CDR2 as SVGAGI.

This clonotype was counted many times. This chain joins TRBV12-3 or TRBV12-4 and TRBJ2-6; the D is unclear. The CDR3 is 15 residues long. The V end lost 1 base, the J end lost 2 bases, and 6 bases lay between the germline ends. The CDR3 DNA reads TGTGCCAGCAGTTTAGGGAGTACTGGGGCCAACGTCCTGACTTTC. Its translation: CASSLGSTGANVLTF.

In regard to this clonotype: The junction does not match germline at one end; this may be a read error. The V and J genes are TRBV4-3 and TRBJ2-3; D not certain. Germline V gene sequence: CDR1 LGHNA, CDR2 YSLEER. The CDR3 extends over 14 amino acids. CDR3 coding DNA: TGCGCCAGCAGTCAAACCGTCAGCACAGTTACGCAGTATTTT. Translation: CASSQTVSTVTQYF.

There are many counts of this clonotype. This chain connects TRBV6-5 to TRBJ2-3; D may be TRBD1 (5 bases). This CDR3 is 14 amino acids long. CDR1 is MNHEY and CDR2 is SVGAGI in the germline V gene. V was cut by 1 base and J by 5 bases, with 10 bases left in between. The CDR3 DNA reads TGTGCCAGCAGTTACTTCCAGGGCCAAGATACGCAGTATTTT. It encodes CASSYFQGQDTQYF.

The gene calls are TRBV6-2 or TRBV6-3 and TRBJ2-7; TRBD1 might be the D (6 bases). CDR1 is MNHEY and CDR2 is SVGEGT in the germline V gene. Trimming removed 5 bases from V and 2 bases from J, with 13 bases in between. The CDR3 runs 14 residues. The chain's CDR3 is CASSLQGGTYEQYV. Here the CDR3 DNA reads TGTGCCAGCAGTCTCCAAGGGGGAACCTACGAGCAGTACGTC.

The rearrangement uses TRBV28 and TRBJ2-7, with D tentatively TRBD2 (7 bases). V was shortened by 4 bases and J by 5 bases, with 18 bases between the two germline ends. The CDR3 sequence is 15 residues long. Germline loops: CDR1 MDHEN, CDR2 SYDVKM. For the CDR3, the DNA is TGTGCCAGCAGTTCTATCCAGGGGAGGGTGGACGAGCAGTACGTC. This codes for CASSSIQGRVDEQYV.

CDR3 DNA sequence: TGCGCCAGCAGCCGAGGGACAGACTCGGGGTATGATGGCTACACCTTC. It codes for CASSRGTDSGYDGYTF. The chain carries TRBV4-3 and TRBJ1-2, with 7 bases fitting TRBD1. V lost 4 bases to trimming and J lost 6 bases; unmatched junction nucleotides: 14. This CDR3 contains 16 residues. Looked up from germline, CDR1 is LGHNA and CDR2 is YSLEER.

In this sample, this clonotype turned up a few times. The rearrangement joins TRBV6-5 to TRBJ2-7; possibly TRBD1 for D (6 bases). V was trimmed by 5 bases and J by 2 bases, leaving 10 bases between them. CDR1 and CDR2 (germline): MNHEY, SVGAGI. This CDR3 has 13 amino acids. As DNA, the CDR3 is TGTGCCAGCAGTACTGGACAGACCTACGAGCAGTACTTC. Translated, it gives CASSTGQTYEQYF.

V gene TRBV19 combines with J gene TRBJ2-1, with 10 bases identical to TRBD1. CDR3 length: 13 amino acids. V lost 5 bases to trimming and J lost 15 bases; unmatched junction nucleotides: 10. Germline CDR1 reads LNHDA; CDR2 reads SQIVND (reference sequence). The CDR3 DNA is TGTGCCAGTAGTCGACAGGGGGCGAATGAGAGGTTCTTC. Translation: CASSRQGANERFF.

This clonotype was seen more than once but under ten times. J is TRBJ1-1 and V is TRBV28, with TRBD1 matching over 7 bases. The V and J ends lost 6 bases and 4 bases, in that order; junction bases with no gene match: 17. This CDR3 has 17 residues. Germline CDR1 is MDHEN and CDR2 is SYDVKM. CDR3 in amino acids: CASSSPTGAGRSTEAFF. CDR3 nucleotide sequence: TGTGCCAGCAGCTCACCTACAGGGGCCGGTAGGAGCACTGAAGCTTTCTTT.

V usage is TRBV20-1 and J usage is TRBJ2-1; the D is unclear. The germline V and J ends were trimmed by 0 bases and 10 bases, with 7 bases remaining between them. CDR1 DFQATT and CDR2 SNEGSKA come from the germline V gene (reference sequence). The CDR3 totals 11 residues. CDR3 DNA sequence: TGCAGTGCTAGAGAGGTCCGGGAGCAGTTCTTC. Its translation is CSAREVREQFF.

CDR3 sequence: CASSLGAPWPQETQYF. The CDR3 nucleotides read TGCGCCAGCAGCTTGGGGGCGCCCTGGCCGCAAGAGACCCAGTACTTC. The genes are TRBV5-1 and TRBJ2-5; D is undetermined. The CDR3 spans 16 residues. Germline assignment: CDR1 SGHRS and CDR2 YFSETQ. V was trimmed by 0 bases and J by 2 bases, leaving 14 bases between them.

The V gene is TRBV20-1, the J gene TRBJ2-3, with 7 nucleotides matching TRBD2. CDR3 length equals 14 residues. J lost 1 base, V lost 4 bases, and 5 bases had no gene match. CDR1 and CDR2 from the germline V gene are DFQATT and SNEGSKA (reference sequence). The CDR3 loop reads CSATSGPGTDTQYF. The CDR3 nucleotides read TGCAGTGCTACTAGCGGTCCGGGCACAGATACGCAGTATTTT.

This clonotype was observed at least ten times. This chain joins TRBV20-1 and TRBJ2-3; a weak D match, TRBD2 (6 bases). V lost 3 bases to trimming and J lost 4 bases, with 17 bases between them. Germline assignment: CDR1 DFQATT and CDR2 SNEGSKA (reference sequence). The CDR3 is 15 residues long. The CDR3 DNA is TGCAGTGCTAGTCCCACGGGGGTGGGCCCAGATACGCAGTATTTT. It translates to CSASPTGVGPDTQYF.

The chain combines TRBV12-3 or TRBV12-4 with TRBJ1-5; 7 bases match TRBD1. Trimming at V came to 6 bases and at J to 3 bases, leaving 8 bases not matched to a gene. The CDR3 has 15 amino acids. The CDR3 region is CASSPQGVLNQPQHF. The CDR3 coding sequence is TGTGCCAGCAGCCCGCAGGGGGTACTCAATCAGCCCCAGCATTTT.

The rearrangement links TRBV7-8 to TRBJ2-3; 10 nucleotides match TRBD2. Germline loops: CDR1 SGHVS, CDR2 FQNEAQ. The junction had 5 bases not matched to a gene; V was cut back by 5 bases and J by 3 bases. The CDR3 length is 15 residues. In nucleotides, the CDR3 is TGTGCCAGCAGCCCGGTGGGACTAGCGACAGATACGCAGTATTTT. It specifies CASSPVGLATDTQYF.

This clonotype was observed at least ten times. The V call is TRBV4-2, the J call TRBJ1-2; no reliable D call. Trimming removed 4 bases at V and 5 bases at J, with 11 bases between. The V gene's germline CDR1 is LGHNA and CDR2 YNFKEQ. The CDR3 is 13 amino acids. The DNA for the CDR3 is TGTGCCAGCAGCCCCTCGGACTCTTATGGCTACACCTTC. Amino acid sequence: CASSPSDSYGYTF.

CDR3 coding DNA: TGTGCCAGCAGCTTGACAGGGGGTGGCTACACCTTC. This codes for CASSLTGGGYTF. J is TRBJ1-2 and V is TRBV7-9; TRBD1 matches at 9 bases. V shed 3 bases and J 7 bases; nucleotides not matched to a gene: 0. The CDR3 has 12 amino acids. Germline assignment: CDR1 SEHNR and CDR2 FQNEAQ (reference sequence).

This chain links TRBV20-1 with TRBJ1-5; TRBD1 aligns across 9 bases. Germline V gene sequence: CDR1 DFQATT, CDR2 SNEGSKA (reference sequence). The CDR3 is 15 residues long. Trimming at V came to 3 bases and at J to 5 bases, leaving 8 bases not matched to a gene. CDR3 DNA: TGCAGTGCTAGGCGGACAGGGGCTGGGGATCAGCCCCAGCATTTT. Translated: CSARRTGAGDQPQHF.